This T cell receptor (beta chain) was obtained from a study of PD-1 blockade in mismatch repair-deficient tumors (TCRdb year 2017). About the investigation overall: Between late 2013 and 2016, approximately 90 consecutive patients with about a dozen mismatch repair-deficient cancer types, all previously treated and progressing, were enrolled in the trial. Deep sequencing of TCR CDR3 regions was used to track tumor-associated T cell clones in peripheral blood of patients responding to PD-1 blockade.

From its cysteine to its phenylalanine, the CDR3 spans 15 amino acids. Only CDR3 DNA remains: 45 bases, in frame from the first base. As encoded in the germline V gene (reference sequence), CDR1 is LNHDA while CDR2 is SQIVND. Explained via the paper, the time point label denotes: peripheral blood before pembrolizumab. For each enrolled patient, mismatch repair deficiency was established using either polymerase chain reaction or immunohistochemistry. TCR sequencing was performed for a few patients who responded to pembrolizumab therapy. In the phase II trial, pembrolizumab PD-1 blockade was tested prospectively in advanced mismatch repair-deficient cancers, no matter which tissue of origin the cancers came from. Serial peripheral blood T cell samples were collected before and at multiple times after starting PD-1 blockade. Blood sampling times were reported as weeks after the first pembrolizumab dose.

With respect to this clone: It has no known antigen specificity. The junction and the germline gene differ at one end; a read error may be behind it.

Library generation was performed with the immunoSEQ multiplex PCR assay. TCRdb's version of the immuneACCESS table is confined to in-frame rearrangements and falls short of the full clone set. An unresolved V gene accounts for under half of the shortfall where checked; the remainder is of unknown origin. The sample profile shows about 15,000 clones; 80% to 85% of them were found once. 15% to 20% of the sample lies in the top ten. Results the study describes overall, beyond this receptor: After pembrolizumab, tumor-resident clones, which were often undetectable in blood before treatment, expanded rapidly and then contracted, generally ahead of radiologic responses.

The TCR sequence derives from an adult with mismatch repair-deficient cancer. The source was PBMCs, collected before pembrolizumab treatment. The chain uses TRBV19 and TRBJ2-3; TRBD2 agrees with 7 junctional bases. The CDR3 protein is CASSIWATSIDTQYF. The nucleotides are TGTGCCAGTAGTATATGGGCGACTAGCATAGATACGCAGTATTTT.